A selection of T cell receptor beta chains follows, all from one sample in a study of cytomegalovirus exposure and HLA in healthy donors. Sequencing used immunoSEQ multiplex PCR; TCRdb keeps in-frame clones, though not all of them. Recorded for this sample: 130,000 to 150,000 clones. Sequenced: PBMCs. The receptors stem from a man aged 35 to 55 in good health and CMV-seronegative. Both conserved end residues are part of each CDR3. The order of the fields is D gene, V gene, J gene, CDR3 protein, CDR3 DNA. A D gene is named only where the DNA matches it firmly.

>.|TRBV5-1|TRBJ2-6
CASVQVSSGANVLTF
TGCGCCAGCGTACAGGTGTCAAGTGGGGCCAACGTCCTGACTTTC
>TRBD2|TRBV19|TRBJ2-6
CASSETSGFSGANVLTF
TGTGCCAGTAGTGAGACTAGCGGATTCTCTGGGGCCAACGTCCTGACTTTC
>TRBD2|TRBV15|TRBJ2-3
CATSREGGGADTQYF
TGTGCCACCAGCAGAGAGGGCGGGGGGGCGGATACGCAGTATTTT
>.|TRBV19|TRBJ2-6
CASSAYSGANVLTF
TGTGCCAGTAGTGCCTACTCTGGGGCCAACGTCCTGACTTTC
>.|TRBV9|TRBJ2-5
CASSVSGVWQETQYF
TGTGCCAGCAGCGTATCAGGGGTTTGGCAAGAGACCCAGTACTTC
>.|TRBV5-1|TRBJ2-7
CASSWVGGTVSGGEQYF
TGCGCCAGCAGCTGGGTAGGCGGGACAGTGAGCGGGGGCGAGCAGTACTTC
>TRBD2|TRBV5-1|TRBJ2-1
CASSKRTSGGSYNEQFF
TGCGCCAGCAGCAAGAGGACTAGCGGGGGGTCCTACAATGAGCAGTTCTTC
>.|TRBV5-1|TRBJ2-5
CASSLVLETQYF
TGCGCCAGCAGCTTGGTATTGGAGACCCAGTACTTC
>TRBD2|TRBV9|TRBJ2-2
CASPQPLAGGPTGELFF
TGTGCCAGCCCTCAGCCCCTAGCGGGGGGGCCTACCGGGGAGCTGTTTTTT
>.|TRBV7-9|TRBJ1-6
CASSPSLQGLGNSPLHF
TGTGCCAGCAGCCCGAGCCTACAGGGTTTGGGGAATTCACCCCTCCACTTT
>.|TRBV7-6|TRBJ2-7
CASSSQAGYEQYF
TGTGCCAGCAGCTCCCAGGCGGGCTACGAGCAGTACTTC
>TRBD2|TRBV7-2|TRBJ2-7
CASSLGPPASGQYEQYF
TGTGCCAGCAGCTTAGGACCCCCGGCTAGCGGCCAGTACGAGCAGTACTTC
>TRBD1|TRBV15|TRBJ1-2
CATSTRTGSYGYTF
TGTGCCACCAGCACGAGGACAGGGAGCTATGGCTACACCTTC
>TRBD1|TRBV19|TRBJ2-7
CASSPDRGHEQYF
TGTGCCAGTAGCCCGGACAGGGGGCACGAGCAGTACTTC
>.|TRBV12-5|TRBJ2-1
CASDLGEQFF
TGTGCTAGTGATCTCGGTGAGCAGTTCTTC
>TRBD1|TRBV5-1|TRBJ1-2
CASSTGTQGAVYGYTF
TGCGCCAGCAGCACAGGCACCCAGGGGGCAGTCTATGGCTACACCTTC
>.|TRBV12-2|TRBJ2-7
CASRTEEQYF
TGTGCAAGTCGCACAGAGGAGCAGTACTTC
>.|TRBV29-1|TRBJ1-2
CSVSPGGGASNYGYTF
TGCAGTGTCTCTCCCGGGGGGGGCGCCTCTAACTATGGCTACACCTTC
>.|TRBV27|TRBJ2-6
CASSPQSSGANVLTF
TGTGCCAGCAGCCCACAGAGCTCTGGGGCCAACGTCCTGACTTTC